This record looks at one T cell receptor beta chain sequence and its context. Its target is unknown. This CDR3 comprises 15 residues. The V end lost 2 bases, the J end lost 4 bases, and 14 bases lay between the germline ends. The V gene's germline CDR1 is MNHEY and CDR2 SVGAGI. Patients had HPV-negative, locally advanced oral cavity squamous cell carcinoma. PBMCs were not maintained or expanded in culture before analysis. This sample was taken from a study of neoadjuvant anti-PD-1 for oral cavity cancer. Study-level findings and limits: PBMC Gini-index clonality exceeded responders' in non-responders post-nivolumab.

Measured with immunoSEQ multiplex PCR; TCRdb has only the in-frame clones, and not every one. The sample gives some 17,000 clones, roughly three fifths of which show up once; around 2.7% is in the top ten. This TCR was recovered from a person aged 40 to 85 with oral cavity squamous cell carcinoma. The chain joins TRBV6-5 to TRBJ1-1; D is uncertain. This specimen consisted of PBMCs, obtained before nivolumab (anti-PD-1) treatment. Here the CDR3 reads CASSYVGYGGTEAFF. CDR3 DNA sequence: TGTGCCAGCAGTTACGTAGGGTATGGCGGCACTGAAGCTTTCTTT.